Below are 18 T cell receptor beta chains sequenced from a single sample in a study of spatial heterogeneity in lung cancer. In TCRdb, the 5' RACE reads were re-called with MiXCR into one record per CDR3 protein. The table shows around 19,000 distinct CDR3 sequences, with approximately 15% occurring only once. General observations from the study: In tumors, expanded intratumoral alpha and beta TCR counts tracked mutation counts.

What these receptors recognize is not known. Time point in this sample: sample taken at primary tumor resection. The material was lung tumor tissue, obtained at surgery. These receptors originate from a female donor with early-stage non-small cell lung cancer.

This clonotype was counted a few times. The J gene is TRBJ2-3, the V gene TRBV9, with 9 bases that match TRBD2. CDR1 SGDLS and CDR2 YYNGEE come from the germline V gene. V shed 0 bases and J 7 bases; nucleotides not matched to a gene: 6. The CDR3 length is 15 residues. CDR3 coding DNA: TGTGCCAGCAGCGTAGTGGATAGCGGGAGAAATACGCAGTATTTT. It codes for CASSVVDSGRNTQYF.

CDR3 nucleotide sequence: TGTGCCAGCGCGTTAGGACTAGCGGATACCTACGAGCAGTACTTC. It encodes CASALGLADTYEQYF. The chain has TRBV6-6 and TRBJ2-7; 10 nucleotides line up with TRBD2. This CDR3 has 15 residues. Trimming took 8 bases from V and 2 from J; bases not matched to a gene: 9. Germline assignment: CDR1 MNHNY and CDR2 SVGAGI (reference sequence).

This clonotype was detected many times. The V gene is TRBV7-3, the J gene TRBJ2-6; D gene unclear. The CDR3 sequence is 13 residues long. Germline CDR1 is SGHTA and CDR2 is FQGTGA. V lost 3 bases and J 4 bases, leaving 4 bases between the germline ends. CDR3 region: CASSFSGANVLTF. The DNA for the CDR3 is TGTGCCAGCAGCTTCTCCGGGGCCAACGTCCTGACTTTC.

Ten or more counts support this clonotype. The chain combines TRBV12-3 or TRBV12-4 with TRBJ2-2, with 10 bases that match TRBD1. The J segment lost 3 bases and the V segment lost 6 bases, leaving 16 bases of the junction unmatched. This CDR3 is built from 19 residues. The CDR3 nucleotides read TGTGCCAGCAGCCCCCGGCCGGGACAGGGGTTGGTGGACACCGGGGAGCTGTTTTTT. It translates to CASSPRPGQGLVDTGELFF.

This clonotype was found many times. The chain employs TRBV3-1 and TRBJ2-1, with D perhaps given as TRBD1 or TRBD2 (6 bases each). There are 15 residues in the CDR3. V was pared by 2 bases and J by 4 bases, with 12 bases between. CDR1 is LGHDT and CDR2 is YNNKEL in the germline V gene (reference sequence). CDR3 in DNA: TGTGCCAGCAGCCAAACAGGGAGCGGGTACAATGAGCAGTTCTTC. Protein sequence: CASSQTGSGYNEQFF.

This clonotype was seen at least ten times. The DNA of the CDR3 is TGTGCCAGCACCATCAACAATCCCTACAATGAGCAGTTCTTC. This sequence encodes CASTINNPYNEQFF. This sequence joins TRBV11-2 and TRBJ2-1; D is ambiguous. CDR1 is SGHAT, CDR2 FQNNGV, per germline. Between the trimmed V and J ends, which lost 7 bases and 2 bases, there was a span of 12 bases. The CDR3 length is 14 residues.

The CDR3 loop is CASSRGWTSTDTQYF. CDR3 DNA: TGTGCCAGCAGCAGAGGGTGGACTAGCACAGATACGCAGTATTTT. The chain uses TRBV12-3 or TRBV12-4 and TRBJ2-3; D might be TRBD2 (5 bases). This CDR3 contains 15 residues. Trimming pared 6 bases from V and 0 bases from J, leaving 13 bases between.

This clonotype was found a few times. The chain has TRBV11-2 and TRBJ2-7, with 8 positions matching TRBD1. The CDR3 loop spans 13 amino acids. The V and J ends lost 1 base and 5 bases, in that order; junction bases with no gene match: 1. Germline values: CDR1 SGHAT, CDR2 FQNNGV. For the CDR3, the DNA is TGTGCCAGCAGCTTAGGCAGGGGGCACGAGCAGTACTTC. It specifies CASSLGRGHEQYF.

The DNA of the CDR3 is TGTGCCAGCAGTGGACCTTACAATGAGCAGTTCTTC. Protein product: CASSGPYNEQFF. The gene calls are TRBV2 and TRBJ2-1; D remains ambiguous. The V and J ends lost 4 bases and 4 bases respectively, with 5 bases between them. The CDR3 has 12 residues. Germline V gene sequence: CDR1 SNHLY, CDR2 FYNNEI.

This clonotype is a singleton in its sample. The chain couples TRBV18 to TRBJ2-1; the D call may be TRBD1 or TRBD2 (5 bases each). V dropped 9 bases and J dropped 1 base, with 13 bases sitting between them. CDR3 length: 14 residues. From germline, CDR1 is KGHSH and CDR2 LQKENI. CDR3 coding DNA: TGTGCCAGTCGCCGGGACGCGTCCTACAATGAGCAGTTCTTC. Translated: CASRRDASYNEQFF.

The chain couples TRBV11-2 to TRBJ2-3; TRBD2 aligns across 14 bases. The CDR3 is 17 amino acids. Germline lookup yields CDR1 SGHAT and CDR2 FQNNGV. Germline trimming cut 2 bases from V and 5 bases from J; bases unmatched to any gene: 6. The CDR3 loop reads CASSLPTSGRGIDTQYF. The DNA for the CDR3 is TGTGCCAGCAGCTTACCGACTAGCGGGAGGGGCATAGATACGCAGTATTTT. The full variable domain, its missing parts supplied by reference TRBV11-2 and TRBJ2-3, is EAGVAQSPRYKIIEKRQSVAFWCNPISGHATLYWYQQILGQGPKLLIQFQNNGVVDDSQLPKDRFSAERLKGVDSTLKIQPAKLEDSAVYLCASSLPTSGRGIDTQYFGPGTRLTVL.

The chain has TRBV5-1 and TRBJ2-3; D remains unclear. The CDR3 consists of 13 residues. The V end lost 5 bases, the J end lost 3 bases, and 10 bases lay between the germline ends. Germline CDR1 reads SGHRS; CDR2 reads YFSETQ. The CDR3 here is CASSRVLTDTQYF. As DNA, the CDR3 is TGCGCCAGCAGTCGGGTCCTGACAGATACGCAGTATTTT.

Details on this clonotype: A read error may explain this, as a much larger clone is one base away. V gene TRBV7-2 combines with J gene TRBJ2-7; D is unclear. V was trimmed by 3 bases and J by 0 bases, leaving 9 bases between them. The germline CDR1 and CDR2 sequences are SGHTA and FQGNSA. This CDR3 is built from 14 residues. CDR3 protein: CASSFWGSSYEQYF. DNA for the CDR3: TGTGCCAGCAGCTTCTGGGGTTCCTCCTACGAGCAGTACTTC.

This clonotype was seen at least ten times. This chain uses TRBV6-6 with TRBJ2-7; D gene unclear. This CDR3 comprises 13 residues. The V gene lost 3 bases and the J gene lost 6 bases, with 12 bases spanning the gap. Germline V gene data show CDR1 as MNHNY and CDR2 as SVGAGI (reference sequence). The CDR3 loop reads CASSYSEVGEQYF. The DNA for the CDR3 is TGTGCCAGCAGTTATTCCGAGGTGGGCGAGCAGTACTTC.

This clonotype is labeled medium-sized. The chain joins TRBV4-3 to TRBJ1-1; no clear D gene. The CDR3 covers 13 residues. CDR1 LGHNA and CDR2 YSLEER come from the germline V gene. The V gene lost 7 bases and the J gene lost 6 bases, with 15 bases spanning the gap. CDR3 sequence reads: CASTQNSDAEAFF. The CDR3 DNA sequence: TGCGCCAGCACCCAGAACAGTGACGCTGAAGCTTTCTTT.

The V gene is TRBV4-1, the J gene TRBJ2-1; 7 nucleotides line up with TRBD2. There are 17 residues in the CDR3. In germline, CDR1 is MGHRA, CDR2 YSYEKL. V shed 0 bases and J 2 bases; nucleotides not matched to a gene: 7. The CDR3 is CASSQDIGGLTYNEQFF. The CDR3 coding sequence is TGCGCCAGCAGCCAAGATATCGGGGGGTTGACCTACAATGAGCAGTTCTTC.

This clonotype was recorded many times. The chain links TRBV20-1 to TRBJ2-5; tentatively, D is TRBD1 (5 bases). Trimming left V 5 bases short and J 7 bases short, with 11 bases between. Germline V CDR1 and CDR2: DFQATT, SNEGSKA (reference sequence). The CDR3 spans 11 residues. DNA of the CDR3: TGCAGTGCTTCCGACAGCTGGACCCAGTACTTC. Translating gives CSASDSWTQYF.

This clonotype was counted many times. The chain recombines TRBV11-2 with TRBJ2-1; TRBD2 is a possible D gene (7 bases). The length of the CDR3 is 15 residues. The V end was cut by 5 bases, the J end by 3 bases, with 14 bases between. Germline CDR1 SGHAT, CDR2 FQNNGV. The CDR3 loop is CASSPRGGDYNEQFF. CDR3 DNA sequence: TGTGCCAGCAGCCCAAGGGGGGGGGACTACAATGAGCAGTTCTTC.